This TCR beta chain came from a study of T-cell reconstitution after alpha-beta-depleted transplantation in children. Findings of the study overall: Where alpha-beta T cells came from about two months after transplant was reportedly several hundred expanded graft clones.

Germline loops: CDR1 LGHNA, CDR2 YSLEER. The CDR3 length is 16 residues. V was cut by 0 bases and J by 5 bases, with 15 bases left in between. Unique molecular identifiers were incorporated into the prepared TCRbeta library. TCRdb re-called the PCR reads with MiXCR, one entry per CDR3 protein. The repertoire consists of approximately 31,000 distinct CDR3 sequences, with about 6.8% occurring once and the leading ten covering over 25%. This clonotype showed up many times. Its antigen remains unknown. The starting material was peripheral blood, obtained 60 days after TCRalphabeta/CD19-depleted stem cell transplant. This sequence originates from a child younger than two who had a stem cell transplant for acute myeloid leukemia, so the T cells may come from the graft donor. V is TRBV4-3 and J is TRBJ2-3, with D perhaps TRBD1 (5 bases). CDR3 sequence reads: CASSQDSSGRVDTQYF. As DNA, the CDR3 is TGCGCCAGCAGCCAAGATTCCTCGGGCAGGGTAGATACGCAGTATTTT.